The clone carrying this T cell receptor (beta chain) showed up just a few times. Treatment meaning: oral pan-JAK inhibitor, 5-10 mg twice daily. The sorting of PBMCs gave CD4+ and CD8+ T cells. The data are from a study of CD8+ T cells in alopecia areata. Between the trimmed V and J ends, which lost 4 bases and 4 bases, there was a span of 10 bases. The CDR3 sequence is 14 residues long. CDR1 is SNHLY and CDR2 is FYNNEI in the germline V gene. RNA extraction and reverse transcription yielded cDNA as sequencing template. Only in-frame clones appear in the TCRdb table, and some are missing; sequencing was by immunoSEQ multiplex PCR. The sample has some 190,000 clones, approximately 49% seen once.

The source material was CD8+ T cells sorted from blood, sampled around week 52, from a patient treated with tofacitinib. V usage is TRBV2 and J usage is TRBJ2-2; perhaps TRBD1 as D (5 bases). The origin of this receptor is a human donor with alopecia areata. CDR3 in DNA: TGTGCCAGCAGTGTCGCAGGGTCCACCGGGGAGCTGTTTTTT. Amino acids: CASSVAGSTGELFF.